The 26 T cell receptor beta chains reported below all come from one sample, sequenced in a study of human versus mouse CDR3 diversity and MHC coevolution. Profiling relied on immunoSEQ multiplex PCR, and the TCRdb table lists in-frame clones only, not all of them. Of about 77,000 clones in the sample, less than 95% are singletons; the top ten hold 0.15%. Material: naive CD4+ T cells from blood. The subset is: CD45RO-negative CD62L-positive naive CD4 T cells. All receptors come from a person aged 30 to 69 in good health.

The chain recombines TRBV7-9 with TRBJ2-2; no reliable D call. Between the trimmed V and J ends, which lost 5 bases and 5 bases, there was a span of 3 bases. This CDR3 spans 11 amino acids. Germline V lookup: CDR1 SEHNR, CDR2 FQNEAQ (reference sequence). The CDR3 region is CASSLTGELFF. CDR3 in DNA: TGTGCCAGCAGCCTTACCGGGGAGCTGTTTTTT.

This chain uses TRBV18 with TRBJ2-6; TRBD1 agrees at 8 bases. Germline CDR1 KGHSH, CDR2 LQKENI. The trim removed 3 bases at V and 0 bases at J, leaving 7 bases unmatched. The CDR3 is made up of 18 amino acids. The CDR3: CASSPVTGADSGANVLTF. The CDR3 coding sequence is TGTGCCAGCTCACCGGTGACAGGGGCCGACTCTGGGGCCAACGTCCTGACTTTC.

In DNA, the CDR3 is TGCGCCAGCCACCGGGAGATGAACACCGGGGAGCTGTTTTTT. It translates to CASHREMNTGELFF. The chain links TRBV10-2 to TRBJ2-2, with D possibly matching TRBD2 (6 bases). Germline values: CDR1 WSHSY, CDR2 SAAADI. This CDR3 comprises 14 residues. V was clipped by 8 bases and J by 1 base, with 11 bases between them.

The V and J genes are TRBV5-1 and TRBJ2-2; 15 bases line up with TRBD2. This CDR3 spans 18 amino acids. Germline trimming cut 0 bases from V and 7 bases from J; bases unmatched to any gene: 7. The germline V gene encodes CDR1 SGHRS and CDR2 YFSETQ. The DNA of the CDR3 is TGCGCCAGCAGCTTGGTTTACGGGACTAGCGGGAGGATCGGGGAGCTGTTTTTT. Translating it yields CASSLVYGTSGRIGELFF.

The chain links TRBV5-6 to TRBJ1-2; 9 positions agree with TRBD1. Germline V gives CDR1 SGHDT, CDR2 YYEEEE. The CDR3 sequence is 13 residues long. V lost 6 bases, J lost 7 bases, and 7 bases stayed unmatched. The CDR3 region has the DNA TGTGCCAGCACCAGACGGACAGGGGCTGGCTACACCTTC. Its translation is CASTRRTGAGYTF.

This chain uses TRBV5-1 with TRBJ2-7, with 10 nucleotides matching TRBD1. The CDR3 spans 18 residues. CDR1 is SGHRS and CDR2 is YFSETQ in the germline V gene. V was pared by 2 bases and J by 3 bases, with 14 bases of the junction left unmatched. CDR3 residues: CASSLTPGTGALRYEQYF. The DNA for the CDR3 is TGCGCCAGCAGCTTAACCCCCGGGACAGGGGCCCTACGCTACGAGCAGTACTTC. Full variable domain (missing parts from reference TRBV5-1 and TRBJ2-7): KAGVTQTPRYLIKTRGQQVTLSCSPISGHRSVSWYQQTPGQGLQFLFEYFSETQRNKGNFPGRFSGRQFSNSRSEMNVSTLELGDSALYLCASSLTPGTGALRYEQYFGPGTRLTVT.

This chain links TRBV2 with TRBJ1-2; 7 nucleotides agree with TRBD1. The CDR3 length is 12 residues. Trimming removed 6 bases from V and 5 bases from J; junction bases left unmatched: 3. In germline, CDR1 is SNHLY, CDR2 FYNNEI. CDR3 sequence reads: CASSAQGYGYTF. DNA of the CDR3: TGTGCCAGCAGCGCACAGGGGTATGGCTACACCTTC.

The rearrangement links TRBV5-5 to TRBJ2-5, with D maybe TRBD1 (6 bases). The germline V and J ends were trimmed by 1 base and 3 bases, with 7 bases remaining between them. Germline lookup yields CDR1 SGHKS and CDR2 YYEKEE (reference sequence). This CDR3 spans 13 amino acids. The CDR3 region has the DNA TGTGCCAGCAGCTTGACAGGGAAAGAGACCCAGTACTTC. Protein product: CASSLTGKETQYF.

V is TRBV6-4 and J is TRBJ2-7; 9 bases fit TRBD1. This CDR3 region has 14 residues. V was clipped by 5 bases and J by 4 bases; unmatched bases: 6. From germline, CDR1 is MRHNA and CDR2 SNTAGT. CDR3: CASSSMGQGYEQYF. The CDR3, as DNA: TGTGCCAGCAGTTCTATGGGACAGGGATACGAGCAGTACTTC.

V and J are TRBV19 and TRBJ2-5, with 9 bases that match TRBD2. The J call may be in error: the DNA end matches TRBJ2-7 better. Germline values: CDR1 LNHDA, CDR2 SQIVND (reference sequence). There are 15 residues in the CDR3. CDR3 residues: CASSIQSGGFSEQYF. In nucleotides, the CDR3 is TGTGCCAGTAGTATACAAAGCGGGGGGTTTAGCGAGCAGTACTTC.

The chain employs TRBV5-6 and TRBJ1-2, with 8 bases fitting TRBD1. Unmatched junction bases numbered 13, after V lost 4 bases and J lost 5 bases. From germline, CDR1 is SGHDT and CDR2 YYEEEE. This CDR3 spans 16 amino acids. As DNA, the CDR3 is TGTGCCAGCAGCCGACTAATCGGACAGGGAGGATATGGCTACACCTTC. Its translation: CASSRLIGQGGYGYTF.

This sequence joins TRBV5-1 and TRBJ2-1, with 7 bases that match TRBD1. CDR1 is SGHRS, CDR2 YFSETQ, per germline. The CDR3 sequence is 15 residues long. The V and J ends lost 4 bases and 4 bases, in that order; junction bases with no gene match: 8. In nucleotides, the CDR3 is TGCGCCAGCAGCGTGCGTGGACAGGTGTACAATGAGCAGTTCTTC. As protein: CASSVRGQVYNEQFF.

CDR3 amino acids: CASSELAGGFEQFF. The CDR3 bases are TGCGCCAGCAGTGAATTAGCGGGGGGGTTTGAGCAGTTCTTC. The rearrangement joins TRBV10-1 to TRBJ2-1, with TRBD2 identical over 11 bases. Germline CDR1 reads WNHNN; CDR2 reads SYGVQD (reference sequence). The V and J ends lost 3 bases and 9 bases, in that order; junction bases with no gene match: 4. This CDR3 is 14 amino acids long.

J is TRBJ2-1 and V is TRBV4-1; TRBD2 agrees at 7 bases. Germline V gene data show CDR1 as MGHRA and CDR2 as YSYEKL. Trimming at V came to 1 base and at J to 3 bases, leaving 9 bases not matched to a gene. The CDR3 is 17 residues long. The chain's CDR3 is CASSQGRGGSIYNEQFF. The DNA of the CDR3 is TGCGCCAGCAGCCAAGGTAGAGGCGGGAGCATCTACAATGAGCAGTTCTTC.

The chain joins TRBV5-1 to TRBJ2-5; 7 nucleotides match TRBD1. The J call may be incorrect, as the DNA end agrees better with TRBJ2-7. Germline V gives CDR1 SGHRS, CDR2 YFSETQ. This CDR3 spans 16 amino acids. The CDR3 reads CASSLGLLTGSYEQYF. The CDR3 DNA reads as TGCGCCAGCAGCTTGGGCCTCCTGACAGGGTCCTACGAGCAGTACTTC.

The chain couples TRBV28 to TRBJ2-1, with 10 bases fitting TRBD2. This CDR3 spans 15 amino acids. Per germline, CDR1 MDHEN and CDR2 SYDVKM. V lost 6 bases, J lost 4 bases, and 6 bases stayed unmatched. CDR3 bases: TGTGCCAGCAGAGAGAGCGGGAGGGGATACAATGAGCAGTTCTTC. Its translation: CASRESGRGYNEQFF.

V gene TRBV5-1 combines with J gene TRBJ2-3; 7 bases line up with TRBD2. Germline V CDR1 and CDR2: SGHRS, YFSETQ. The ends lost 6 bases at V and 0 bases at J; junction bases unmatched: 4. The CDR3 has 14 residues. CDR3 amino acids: CASKERGSTDTQYF. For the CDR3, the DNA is TGCGCCAGCAAAGAGCGGGGCAGCACAGATACGCAGTATTTT.

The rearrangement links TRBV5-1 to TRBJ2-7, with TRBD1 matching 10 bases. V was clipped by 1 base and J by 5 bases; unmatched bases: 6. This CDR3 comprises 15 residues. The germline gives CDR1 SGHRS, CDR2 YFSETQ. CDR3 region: CASSLRQGAINEQYF. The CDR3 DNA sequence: TGCGCCAGCAGCTTGAGACAGGGGGCGATTAACGAGCAGTACTTC. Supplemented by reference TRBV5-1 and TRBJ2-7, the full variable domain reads KAGVTQTPRYLIKTRGQQVTLSCSPISGHRSVSWYQQTPGQGLQFLFEYFSETQRNKGNFPGRFSGRQFSNSRSEMNVSTLELGDSALYLCASSLRQGAINEQYFGPGTRLTVT.

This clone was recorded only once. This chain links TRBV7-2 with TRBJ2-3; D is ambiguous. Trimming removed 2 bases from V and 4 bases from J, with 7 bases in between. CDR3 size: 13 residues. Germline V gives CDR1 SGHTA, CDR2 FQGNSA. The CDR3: CASSLFRADTQYF. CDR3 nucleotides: TGTGCCAGCAGCTTATTCCGGGCAGATACGCAGTATTTT.

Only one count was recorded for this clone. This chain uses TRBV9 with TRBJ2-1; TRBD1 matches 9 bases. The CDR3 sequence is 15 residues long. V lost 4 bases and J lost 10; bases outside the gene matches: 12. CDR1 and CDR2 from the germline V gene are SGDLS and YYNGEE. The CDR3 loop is CASSTVAGTGYEQFF. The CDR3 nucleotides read TGTGCCAGCAGCACTGTGGCCGGGACAGGGTACGAGCAGTTCTTC.

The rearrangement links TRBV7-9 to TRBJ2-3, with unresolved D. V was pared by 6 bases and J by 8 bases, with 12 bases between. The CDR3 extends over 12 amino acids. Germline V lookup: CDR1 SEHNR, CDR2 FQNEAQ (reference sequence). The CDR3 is CASSDEVATQYF. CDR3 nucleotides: TGTGCCAGCAGTGACGAGGTGGCTACGCAGTATTTT.

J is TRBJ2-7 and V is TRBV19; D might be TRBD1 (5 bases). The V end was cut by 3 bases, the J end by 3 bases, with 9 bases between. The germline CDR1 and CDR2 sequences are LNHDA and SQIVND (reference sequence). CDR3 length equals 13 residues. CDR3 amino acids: CASSISRDYEQYF. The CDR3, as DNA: TGTGCCAGTAGTATTAGCAGGGACTACGAGCAGTACTTC.

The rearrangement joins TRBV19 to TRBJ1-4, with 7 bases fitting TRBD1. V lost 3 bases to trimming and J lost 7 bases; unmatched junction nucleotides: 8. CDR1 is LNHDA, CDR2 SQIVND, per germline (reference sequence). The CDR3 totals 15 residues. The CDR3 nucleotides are TGTGCCAGTAGTATGCGACAGGGTCTTGGTGAAAAACTGTTTTTT. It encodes CASSMRQGLGEKLFF. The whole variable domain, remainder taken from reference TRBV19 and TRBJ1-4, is DGGITQSPKYLFRKEGQNVTLSCEQNLNHDAMYWYRQDPGQGLRLIYYSQIVNDFQKGDIAEGYSVSREKKESFPLTVTSAQKNPTAFYLCASSMRQGLGEKLFFGSGTQLSVL.

Here the CDR3 reads CASSPGLTGGPMTGELFF. The CDR3, as DNA: TGTGCCAGCAGCCCCGGCCTGACGGGAGGGCCTATGACCGGGGAGCTGTTTTTT. The chain recombines TRBV11-3 with TRBJ2-2; 8 nucleotides line up with TRBD2. Germline V gives CDR1 SGHNT, CDR2 YENEEA. This CDR3 contains 18 residues. After removal of 5 bases from V and 5 bases from J, the junction contained 16 bases not matched to a gene.

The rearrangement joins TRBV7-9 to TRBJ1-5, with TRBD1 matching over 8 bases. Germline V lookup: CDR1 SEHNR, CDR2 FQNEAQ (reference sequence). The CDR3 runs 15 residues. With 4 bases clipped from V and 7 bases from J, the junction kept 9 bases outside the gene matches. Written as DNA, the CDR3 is TGTGCCAGCAGCTCAGGACAGGGAGTAGGGCAGCCCCAGCATTTT. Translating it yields CASSSGQGVGQPQHF.

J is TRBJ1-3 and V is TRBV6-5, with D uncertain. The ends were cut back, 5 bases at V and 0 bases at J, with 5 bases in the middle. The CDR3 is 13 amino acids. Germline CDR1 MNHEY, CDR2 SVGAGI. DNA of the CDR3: TGTGCCAGCAGTGGGAGCTCTGGAAACACCATATATTTT. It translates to CASSGSSGNTIYF.